Described below is a single TCR beta chain sequence and its context. This specimen comes from a study of memory CD4+ T cells and cytomegalovirus serostatus. The sort gate was single viable CD3+CD4+CD8-CD45RO+ cells for memory CD4+ T cells. Data came from immunoSEQ multiplex PCR; TCRdb stores just in-frame clones and leaves some out. Among tens of thousands of clones, about 80% were seen once, and the ten largest hold roughly 5%. The CDR3 has 17 residues. Germline V gene data show CDR1 as SGHRS and CDR2 as YFSETQ. V was clipped by 0 bases and J by 0 bases; unmatched bases: 4. The origin of this receptor is an adult in good health and CMV-seropositive. The chain recombines TRBV5-1 with TRBJ2-2; 8 bases are a match to TRBD2. Source material: memory CD4+ T cells from blood. The CDR3 nucleotides read TGCGCCAGCAGCTTGGTGGCGGGACTAGCGAACACCGGGGAGCTGTTTTTT. Encoded protein: CASSLVAGLANTGELFF.